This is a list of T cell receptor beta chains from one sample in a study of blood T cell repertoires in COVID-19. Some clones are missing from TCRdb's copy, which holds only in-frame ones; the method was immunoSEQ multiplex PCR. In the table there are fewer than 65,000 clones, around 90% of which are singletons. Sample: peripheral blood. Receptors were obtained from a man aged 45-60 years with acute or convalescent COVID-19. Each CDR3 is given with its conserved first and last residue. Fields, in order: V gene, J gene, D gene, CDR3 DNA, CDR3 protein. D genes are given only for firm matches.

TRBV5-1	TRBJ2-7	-	TGCGCCAGCAGCTTGGTTGACTATGGAGTCTACGAGCAGTACTTC	CASSLVDYGVYEQYF
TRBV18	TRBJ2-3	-	TGTGCCAGCTCACCCTTCCGCACAGATACGCAGTATTTT	CASSPFRTDTQYF
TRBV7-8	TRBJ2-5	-	TGTGCCAGCAGCCTAGGGGGGGGCGTTCGGGAGACCCAGTACTTC	CASSLGGGVRETQYF
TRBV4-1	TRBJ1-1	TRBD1	TGCGCCAGCAGCCGAGTGGGGACAGCCTATAGGGACACTGAAGCTTTCTTT	CASSRVGTAYRDTEAFF
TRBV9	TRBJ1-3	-	TGTGCCAGCAGCGTAGGAGGACCCCTGCGGGCTGGAAACACCATATATTTT	CASSVGGPLRAGNTIYF
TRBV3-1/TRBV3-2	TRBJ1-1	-	TGTGCCAGCAGCCAACGTACCCCTAGGGGGAACACTGAAGCTTTCTTT	CASSQRTPRGNTEAFF
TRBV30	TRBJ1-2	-	TGTGCCTGGAACCGGGGGGGGCTCCCACACTATGGCTACACCTTC	CAWNRGGLPHYGYTF
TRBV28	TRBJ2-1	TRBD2	TGTGCCAGCACCATGGGCGGGGGGGTTTACAATGAGCAGTTCTTC	CASTMGGGVYNEQFF
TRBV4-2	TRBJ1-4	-	TGTGCCAGCAGCCAAGAAGGATCGGACGACTGGCGGGTTGAAAAACTGTTTTTT	CASSQEGSDDWRVEKLFF
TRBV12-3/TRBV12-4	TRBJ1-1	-	TGTGCCAGCAGTTTTCAGGGAACTGAAGCTTTCTTT	CASSFQGTEAFF
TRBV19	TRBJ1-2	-	TGTGCCAGTAGTGAGGGGGTCGGCTACACCTTC	CASSEGVGYTF